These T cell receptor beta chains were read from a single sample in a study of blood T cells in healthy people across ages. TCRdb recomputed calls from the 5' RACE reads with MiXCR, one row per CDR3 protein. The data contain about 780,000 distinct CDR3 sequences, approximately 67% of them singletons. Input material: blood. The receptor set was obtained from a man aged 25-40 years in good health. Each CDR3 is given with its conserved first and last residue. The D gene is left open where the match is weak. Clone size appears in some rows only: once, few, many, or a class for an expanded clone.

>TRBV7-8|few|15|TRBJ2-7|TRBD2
CASSLVGLAGYEQYF
TGTGCCAGCAGCTTAGTAGGACTAGCGGGGTACGAGCAGTACTTC
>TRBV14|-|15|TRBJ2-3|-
CASSQVGGATGTQYF
TGTGCCAGCAGCCAAGTGGGCGGGGCAACAGGTACGCAGTATTTT
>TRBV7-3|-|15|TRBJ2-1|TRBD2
CASSLFSGDYNEQFF
TGTGCCAGCAGCTTATTCAGCGGGGACTACAATGAGCAGTTCTTC
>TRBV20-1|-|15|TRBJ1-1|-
CSARDLYRSNTEAFF
TGCAGTGCTAGAGATCTTTACCGGTCGAACACTGAAGCTTTCTTT
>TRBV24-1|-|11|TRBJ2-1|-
CATSGWNEQFF
TGTGCCACCAGTGGGTGGAATGAGCAGTTCTTC
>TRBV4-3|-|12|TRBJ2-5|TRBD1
CATPGTEETQYF
TGCGCCACACCCGGGACAGAAGAGACCCAGTACTTC
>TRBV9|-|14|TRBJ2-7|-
CASSGAGWSYEQYF
TGTGCCAGCAGCGGCGCGGGGTGGTCTTACGAGCAGTACTTC
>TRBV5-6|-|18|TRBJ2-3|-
CASITTSGLEPSTDTQYF
TGTGCCAGCATCACGACTTCGGGTCTGGAACCTAGCACAGATACGCAGTATTTT
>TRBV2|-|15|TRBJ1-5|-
CASSQMDSSNQPQHF
TGTGCCAGCAGTCAAATGGACAGCAGCAATCAGCCCCAGCATTTT
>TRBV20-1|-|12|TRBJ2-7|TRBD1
CSAWDRIYEQYF
TGCAGTGCTTGGGACAGGATCTACGAGCAGTACTTC
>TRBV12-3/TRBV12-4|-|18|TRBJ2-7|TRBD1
CASSSRDRESSGSYEQYF
TGTGCCAGCAGTTCCCGGGACAGGGAGAGTTCTGGCTCCTACGAGCAGTACTTC
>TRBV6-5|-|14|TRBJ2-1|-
CASSYSFGHNEQFF
TGTGCCAGCAGTTACTCCTTCGGGCACAATGAGCAGTTCTTC
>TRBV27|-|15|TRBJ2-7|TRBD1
CASSRSGTGLYEQYF
TGTGCCAGCAGTCGATCCGGGACAGGGTTGTACGAGCAGTACTTC
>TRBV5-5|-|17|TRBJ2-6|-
CASSLFGVISGANVLTF
TGTGCCAGCAGCTTGTTCGGGGTTATTTCTGGGGCCAACGTCCTGACTTTC
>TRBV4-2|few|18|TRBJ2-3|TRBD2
CASSDAIGLAGGTDTQYF
TGTGCCAGCAGCGACGCGATCGGACTAGCGGGGGGCACAGATACTCAGTATTTT
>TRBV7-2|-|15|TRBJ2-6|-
CASSLTVSGANVLTF
TGTGCCAGCAGCCTGACCGTCTCTGGGGCCAACGTCCTGACTTTC
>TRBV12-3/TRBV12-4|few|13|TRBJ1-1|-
CASSLSESTEAFF
TGTGCCAGCAGTCTATCAGAGAGCACTGAAGCTTTCTTT
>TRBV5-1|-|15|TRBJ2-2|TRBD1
CASAPTGTNTGELFF
TGCGCCAGCGCTCCGACAGGGACGAACACCGGGGAGCTGTTTTTT
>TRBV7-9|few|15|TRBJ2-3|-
CASRKGGLAPDTQYF
TGTGCCAGCAGGAAAGGTGGACTCGCGCCAGATACGCAGTATTTT
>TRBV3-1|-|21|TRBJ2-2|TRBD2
CASSQDYYWGAGETNTGELFF
TGTGCCAGCAGCCAAGATTACTATTGGGGAGCGGGGGAGACGAACACCGGGGAGCTGTTTTTT
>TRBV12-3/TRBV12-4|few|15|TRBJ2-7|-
CASSLGPGAAYEQYF
TGTGCCAGCAGTTTAGGGCCAGGGGCAGCCTACGAGCAGTACTTC
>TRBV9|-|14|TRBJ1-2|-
CASSRDGASYGYTF
TGTGCCAGCAGCCGGGACGGAGCGTCCTATGGCTACACCTTC
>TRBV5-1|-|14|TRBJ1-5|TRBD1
CASSLIQGAPPQHF
TGCGCCAGCAGCTTGATTCAGGGGGCCCCTCCCCAGCATTTT
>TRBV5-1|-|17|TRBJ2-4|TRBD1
CASSSGQRDLWVNIQYF
TGCGCCAGCAGCTCGGGACAGAGGGACCTCTGGGTCAACATTCAGTACTTC
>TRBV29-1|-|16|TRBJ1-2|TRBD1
CSADPQGRQGNYGYTF
TGCAGCGCCGACCCCCAGGGACGACAGGGGAACTATGGCTACACCTTC
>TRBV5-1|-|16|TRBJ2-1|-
CASSLALGISYNEQFF
TGCGCCAGCAGCTTGGCCCTGGGGATCTCCTACAATGAGCAGTTCTTC
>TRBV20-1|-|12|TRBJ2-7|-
CSATLDRTEQYF
TGCAGTGCTACCTTGGACAGAACCGAGCAGTACTTC
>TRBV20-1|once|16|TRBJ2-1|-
CSARASPGFSYNEQFF
TGCAGTGCTAGAGCGTCACCGGGGTTCTCCTACAATGAGCAGTTCTTC
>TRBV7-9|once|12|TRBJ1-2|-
CASSLVDHGYTF
TGTGCCAGCAGCCTTGTCGATCATGGCTACACCTTC
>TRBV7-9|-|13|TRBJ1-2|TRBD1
CASSDGTGVGYTF
TGTGCCAGCAGCGACGGGACAGGGGTTGGCTACACCTTC
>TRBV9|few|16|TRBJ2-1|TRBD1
CASSRSGTGDVDEQFF
TGTGCCAGCAGCAGAAGCGGGACAGGGGACGTCGATGAGCAGTTCTTC
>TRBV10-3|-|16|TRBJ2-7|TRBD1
CAISLGQGSTSYEQYF
TGTGCCATCAGCCTGGGACAGGGGTCGACCTCCTACGAGCAGTACTTC
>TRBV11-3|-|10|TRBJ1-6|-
CAIGVAPLHF
TGTGCCATCGGGGTGGCACCCCTCCACTTT
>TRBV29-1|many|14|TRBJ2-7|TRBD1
CSVGVGTVLYEQYF
TGCAGCGTTGGCGTGGGGACAGTTCTATACGAGCAGTACTTC
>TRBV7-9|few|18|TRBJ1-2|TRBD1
CASSPSALRPGQDDGYTF
TGTGCCAGCAGCCCTTCAGCCCTCCGACCCGGACAGGACGATGGCTACACCTTC
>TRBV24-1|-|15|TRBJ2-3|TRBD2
CATSDRAGHTDTQYF
TGTGCCACCAGTGACCGAGCGGGGCACACAGATACGCAGTATTTT
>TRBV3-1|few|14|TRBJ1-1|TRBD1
CASSPTGSDTEAFF
TGTGCCAGCAGTCCGACAGGGTCTGACACTGAAGCTTTCTTT
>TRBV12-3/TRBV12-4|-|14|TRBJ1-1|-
CASNHPPGNTEAFF
TGTGCCAGCAACCACCCGCCAGGCAACACTGAAGCTTTCTTT
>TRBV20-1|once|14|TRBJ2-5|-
CSARSDWGPETQYF
TGCAGTGCTCGTTCGGACTGGGGACCAGAGACCCAGTACTTC
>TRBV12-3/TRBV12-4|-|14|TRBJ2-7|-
CASSSWAGHDEQYF
TGTGCCAGCAGTTCCTGGGCAGGTCACGACGAGCAGTACTTC
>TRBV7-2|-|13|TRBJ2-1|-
CASSPTLDNEQFF
TGTGCCAGCAGCCCGACACTAGACAATGAGCAGTTCTTC
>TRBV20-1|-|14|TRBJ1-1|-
CSAIGLRENTEAFF
TGCAGTGCTATAGGCTTACGAGAGAACACTGAAGCTTTCTTT
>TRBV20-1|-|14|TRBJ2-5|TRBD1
CSASSGQGMKTQYF
TGCAGTGCTAGCTCTGGACAGGGAATGAAGACCCAGTACTTC
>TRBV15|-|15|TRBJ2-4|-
CATSIEGSSSYKQYF
TGTGCCACCAGCATAGAGGGGTCGAGCTCCTACAAGCAGTACTTC